The entry below gives a single T cell receptor beta chain sequence along with its context. The antigen is unknown. A second roughly 6 to 12 cycle PCR used barcoded and J-beta primers. TCRdb reprocessed the 5' RACE reads via MiXCR and lists one record per CDR3 protein. The profile shows approximately 850,000 distinct CDR3 sequences, 40% to 50% of them singletons. This sample is drawn from a study of blood T cells in healthy people across ages. V dropped 4 bases and J dropped 3 bases, with 18 bases sitting between them. The CDR3 length is 17 residues. Germline loops: CDR1 KGHSH, CDR2 LQKENI. Study findings and constraints: Any conclusive comparison of naive versus antigen-experienced cells was prevented by using unsorted PBMCs.

Isolation of PBMCs gave at least 6.5 million cells per sample. Per individual sample, total RNA of at least 6 micrograms was extracted. The clonotype originates from a man aged 55 to 69 in good health. Sequencing was performed on blood. The chain joins TRBV18 to TRBJ2-2; the D call may be TRBD1 or TRBD2 (6 bases each). The CDR3: CASSRRRPGAHTGELFF. The CDR3 DNA follows: TGTGCCAGCTCACGGCGGAGACCGGGGGCCCACACCGGGGAGCTGTTTTTT.